The rows below give T cell receptor beta chains drawn from one sample of a study of cytomegalovirus exposure and HLA in healthy donors. The table came from immunoSEQ multiplex PCR; TCRdb's copy has only in-frame clones and leaves some out. Of some 200,000 clones in the sample, around 83% are singletons; the top ten hold roughly 0.8%. The sample taken for sequencing was PBMCs. Every receptor here comes from a woman aged 18-35 years in good health and CMV-seronegative. The CDR3 runs from the conserved cysteine through the conserved F or W. Fields, in order: J gene, D gene, V gene, clone size, CDR3 protein, CDR3 DNA. A D gene is named only where the DNA matches it firmly. Only some rows state a clone size, as once, few, many or a class for expanded clones.

J: TRBJ2-5; D: TRBD2; V: TRBV13; size: NA; CDR3: CASRHLAGEETQYF; DNA: TGTGCCAGCAGGCACCTAGCGGGGGAAGAGACCCAGTACTTC
J: TRBJ2-2; D: NA; V: TRBV29-1; size: few; CDR3: CSVDLTAGELFF; DNA: TGCAGCGTCGATCTTACAGCCGGGGAGCTGTTTTTT
J: TRBJ2-1; D: NA; V: TRBV5-4; size: NA; CDR3: CASSLESLARGEQFF; DNA: TGTGCCAGCAGCTTGGAAAGTCTGGCTCGAGGTGAGCAGTTCTTC
J: TRBJ2-1; D: NA; V: TRBV4-2; size: NA; CDR3: CASSPKDREQFF; DNA: TGTGCCAGCAGCCCCAAAGACAGGGAGCAGTTCTTC
J: TRBJ1-1; D: NA; V: TRBV14; size: NA; CDR3: CASSQVGNTEAFF; DNA: TGTGCCAGCAGCCAAGTCGGTAACACTGAAGCTTTCTTT
J: TRBJ1-2; D: NA; V: TRBV6-4; size: NA; CDR3: CASSENRVGGGYTF; DNA: TGTGCCAGCAGTGAGAACAGGGTGGGTGGCGGCTACACCTTC
J: TRBJ2-3; D: TRBD2; V: TRBV6-5; size: NA; CDR3: CASRRTSWDTQYF; DNA: TGTGCCAGCAGGCGGACTAGCTGGGATACGCAGTATTTT
J: TRBJ1-1; D: NA; V: TRBV2; size: few; CDR3: CASNRLLDTEAFF; DNA: TGTGCCAGCAATCGACTGCTAGACACTGAAGCTTTCTTT
J: TRBJ1-2; D: TRBD1; V: TRBV5-4; size: NA; CDR3: CASSLDRKNGGYTF; DNA: TGTGCCAGCAGCCTGGACAGGAAGAATGGGGGCTACACCTTC
J: TRBJ2-1; D: TRBD2; V: TRBV5-1; size: few; CDR3: CASSQEKRGDYNEQFF; DNA: TGCGCCAGCAGCCAAGAGAAGCGGGGGGATTACAATGAGCAGTTCTTC
J: TRBJ1-4; D: NA; V: TRBV5-1; size: NA; CDR3: CASSPPEDSTEKLFF; DNA: TGCGCCAGCAGCCCACCAGAAGACAGTACCGAAAAACTGTTTTTT
J: TRBJ2-3; D: TRBD2; V: TRBV7-9; size: once; CDR3: CASSVLAGTTDTQYF; DNA: TGTGCCAGCAGCGTATTAGCGGGGACCACAGATACGCAGTATTTT
J: TRBJ2-7; D: TRBD2; V: TRBV14; size: NA; CDR3: CASSTASGSYEQYF; DNA: TGTGCCAGCAGCACCGCTAGCGGGAGTTACGAGCAGTACTTC
J: TRBJ1-6; D: NA; V: TRBV2; size: NA; CDR3: CASLRGRGVSSYNSPLHF; DNA: TGTGCCAGCTTGAGGGGCAGGGGCGTTAGCTCCTATAATTCACCCCTCCACTTT
J: TRBJ1-1; D: TRBD1; V: TRBV29-1; size: NA; CDR3: CSARTGGAGTEAFF; DNA: TGCAGCGCGAGGACAGGGGGCGCTGGGACTGAAGCTTTCTTT
J: TRBJ1-1; D: TRBD1; V: TRBV19; size: NA; CDR3: CASSLSTGGLAEAFF; DNA: TGTGCCAGTAGTTTATCTACAGGGGGGCTAGCTGAAGCTTTCTTT
J: TRBJ2-7; D: TRBD2; V: TRBV9; size: NA; CDR3: CASSYPREGRYYLYEQYF; DNA: TGTGCCAGCAGCTATCCGCGGGAGGGCCGTTATTATCTCTACGAGCAGTACTTC
J: TRBJ1-2; D: TRBD1; V: TRBV4-1; size: NA; CDR3: CASSHLIGQEWSDYGYTF; DNA: TGCGCCAGCAGCCATTTAATAGGACAGGAGTGGTCGGACTATGGCTACACCTTC
J: TRBJ2-4; D: TRBD2; V: TRBV4-2; size: NA; CDR3: CASSQGAGGPWNIQYF; DNA: TGTGCCAGCAGCCAAGGCGCGGGAGGGCCGTGGAACATTCAGTACTTC
J: TRBJ2-1; D: TRBD2; V: TRBV7-2; size: NA; CDR3: CASSWGLAGGRFGNEQFF; DNA: TGTGCCAGCAGCTGGGGACTAGCGGGGGGGCGATTTGGGAATGAGCAGTTCTTC
J: TRBJ1-1; D: NA; V: TRBV29-1; size: NA; CDR3: CSVFRETRGTEAFF; DNA: TGCAGCGTTTTTCGTGAGACCCGAGGGACTGAAGCTTTCTTT
J: TRBJ1-5; D: NA; V: TRBV27; size: NA; CDR3: CASSPRSPPPGQPQHF; DNA: TGTGCCAGCAGTCCCAGATCCCCCCCACCAGGTCAGCCCCAGCATTTT
J: TRBJ2-7; D: NA; V: TRBV6-8; size: few; CDR3: CASRNRPCLYIHF; DNA: TGTGCCAGCAGAAACAGGCCATGCCTATATATCCACTTC
J: TRBJ2-1; D: NA; V: TRBV19; size: once; CDR3: CASEAQNEQFF; DNA: TGTGCCTCCGAAGCTCAAAATGAGCAGTTCTTC
J: TRBJ2-7; D: TRBD1; V: TRBV6-6; size: NA; CDR3: CASRRGQISYEQYF; DNA: TGTGCCAGCAGGAGGGGACAGATCTCCTACGAGCAGTACTTC
J: TRBJ1-5; D: NA; V: TRBV19; size: NA; CDR3: CASTVSGQINQPQHF; DNA: TGTGCCAGTACCGTGAGTGGGCAGATCAATCAGCCCCAGCATTTT
J: TRBJ1-1; D: NA; V: TRBV6-5; size: NA; CDR3: CASSYRGLPEAFF; DNA: TGTGCCAGCAGTTACAGGGGTCTTCCTGAAGCTTTCTTT
J: TRBJ2-5; D: TRBD2; V: TRBV25-1; size: NA; CDR3: CASTGTSGGETQYF; DNA: TGTGCCAGCACCGGGACTAGCGGGGGAGAGACCCAGTACTTC
J: TRBJ2-3; D: NA; V: TRBV5-8; size: NA; CDR3: CASSPRLDTQYF; DNA: TGTGCCAGCAGTCCCAGATTAGATACGCAGTATTTT
J: TRBJ1-2; D: NA; V: TRBV19; size: once; CDR3: CASSIAPGSNYGYTF; DNA: TGTGCCAGTAGTATAGCTCCAGGGTCTAACTATGGCTACACCTTC
J: TRBJ2-2; D: NA; V: TRBV30; size: NA; CDR3: CAWDSSAGKSGELFF; DNA: TGTGCCTGGGACTCTAGCGCGGGAAAGAGCGGGGAGCTGTTTTTT
J: TRBJ2-7; D: NA; V: TRBV28; size: NA; CDR3: CASSLTGTNSYEQYF; DNA: TGTGCCAGCAGCCTCACAGGGACAAACTCCTACGAGCAGTACTTC
J: TRBJ2-1; D: TRBD2; V: TRBV9; size: NA; CDR3: CASSVDGTSRGEQFF; DNA: TGTGCCAGCAGCGTAGATGGGACTAGCCGTGGTGAGCAGTTCTTC
J: TRBJ2-5; D: NA; V: TRBV7-6; size: NA; CDR3: CASSTRAGEETQYF; DNA: TGTGCCAGCAGCACTCGGGCCGGGGAAGAGACCCAGTACTTC
J: TRBJ2-7; D: NA; V: TRBV5-1; size: NA; CDR3: CASSLGGRGSSDYEQCF; DNA: TGCGCCAGCAGCTTGGGGGGTCGGGGGTCGAGCGACTACGAGCAGTGCTTC
J: TRBJ2-7; D: NA; V: TRBV29-1; size: NA; CDR3: CSVRRGREQYF; DNA: TGCAGCGTTCGTAGAGGGAGGGAGCAGTACTTC
J: TRBJ2-2; D: NA; V: TRBV25-1; size: NA; CDR3: CASDGENTGELFF; DNA: TGTGCCAGCGATGGAGAAAACACCGGGGAGCTGTTTTTT
J: TRBJ1-5; D: TRBD1; V: TRBV7-6; size: few; CDR3: CASSQGGQGADQPQHF; DNA: TGTGCCAGCAGCCAGGGGGGACAGGGGGCCGATCAGCCCCAGCATTTT
J: TRBJ2-7; D: TRBD1; V: TRBV25-1; size: NA; CDR3: CASSEWGQGVLYF; DNA: TGTGCCAGCAGTGAATGGGGACAGGGTGTGCTGTACTTC
J: TRBJ2-7; D: TRBD1; V: TRBV2; size: once; CDR3: CASSEARTGISYEQYF; DNA: TGTGCCAGCAGTGAAGCCCGGACAGGGATTTCCTACGAGCAGTACTTC
J: TRBJ1-4; D: NA; V: TRBV5-4; size: NA; CDR3: CASSLDQGEKLFF; DNA: TGTGCCAGCAGCTTGGATCAGGGGGAAAAACTGTTTTTT
J: TRBJ1-2; D: NA; V: TRBV19; size: NA; CDR3: CASRFRGNGYTF; DNA: TGTGCCAGTAGATTCAGGGGAAATGGCTACACCTTC
J: TRBJ2-7; D: TRBD2; V: TRBV5-1; size: few; CDR3: CASSLAGLPSNYEQYF; DNA: TGCGCCAGCAGCTTAGCGGGACTCCCGAGTAACTACGAGCAGTACTTC
J: TRBJ2-2; D: TRBD1; V: TRBV5-1; size: NA; CDR3: CASSQDRVNTGELFF; DNA: TGCGCCAGCAGCCAAGACAGGGTAAACACCGGGGAGCTGTTTTTT
J: TRBJ2-3; D: NA; V: TRBV14; size: NA; CDR3: CASSQVGGSTDTQYF; DNA: TGTGCCAGCAGCCAAGTGGGAGGTTCGACAGATACGCAGTATTTT
J: TRBJ2-1; D: NA; V: TRBV27; size: NA; CDR3: CASSRAAGEGVAYNEQFF; DNA: TGTGCCAGCAGTCGAGCGGCGGGAGAGGGGGTCGCCTACAATGAGCAGTTCTTC
J: TRBJ2-7; D: TRBD1; V: TRBV27; size: NA; CDR3: CATYGEGQGAYEQYF; DNA: TGTGCCACTTATGGGGAGGGACAGGGGGCGTACGAGCAGTACTTC
J: TRBJ2-7; D: TRBD1; V: TRBV15; size: NA; CDR3: CATSSGQGRYEQYF; DNA: TGTGCCACCAGCTCCGGACAGGGCCGTTACGAGCAGTACTTC